These 14 T cell receptor beta chains came from one sample sequenced in a study of prognosis after radiotherapy for stage I lung cancer. Researchers used two-round multiplex PCR to amplify TCR beta CDR3 starting from genomic DNA. Individual primers that were specific to each TRBV and TRBJ gene served in first-round PCR. TCRdb re-called the multiplex PCR reads with MiXCR, one entry per CDR3 protein. Seen here are 20,000 or so distinct CDR3 sequences, around two fifths observed once, and the top ten hold 30% to 40%. This specimen was PBMCs, taken before or after stereotactic body radiation therapy (not recorded which). These receptors were collected from a donor of 50 years or more with non-small cell lung cancer.

V gene TRBV20-1 combines with J gene TRBJ1-4; TRBD1 is a possible D gene (6 bases). V lost 3 bases and J lost 1, with 12 bases in between. The germline V gene encodes CDR1 DFQATT and CDR2 SNEGSKA (reference sequence). The CDR3 is made up of 15 amino acids. The CDR3 here is CSASTGGLTNEKLFF. The CDR3, as DNA: TGCAGTGCTAGCACTGGGGGGCTAACTAATGAAAAACTGTTTTTT.

There are many counts of this clonotype. The chain has TRBV7-9 and TRBJ2-3; tentatively, D is TRBD2 (6 bases). The germline V gene encodes CDR1 SEHNR and CDR2 FQNEAQ (reference sequence). The CDR3 spans 15 residues. The V end was cut by 1 base, the J end by 2 bases, with 10 bases between. The CDR3 DNA sequence: TGTGCCAGCAGCTTAGGGGGGGACCTCACAGATACGCAGTATTTT. It translates to CASSLGGDLTDTQYF.

For this clonotype: The junction does not match germline at one end; this may be a read error. The V call is TRBV28, the J call TRBJ2-6; D is possibly TRBD1 (5 bases). CDR3 length equals 16 residues. Germline V CDR1 and CDR2: MDHEN, SYDVKM. The CDR3 coding sequence is TGTGCCAGCAGTACCCCCCAGGGAACTGGGGACAACGTCCTGACTTTC. Translating it yields CASSTPQGTGDNVLTF.

This clonotype was detected a few times. V is TRBV27 and J is TRBJ2-5; the D gene is possibly TRBD2 (6 bases). The length of the CDR3 is 16 residues. Trimming cost V 4 bases and J 4 bases, with 19 bases left between them. Per germline, CDR1 MNHEY and CDR2 SMNVEV (reference sequence). CDR3 in DNA: TGTGCCAGCAGTTCGATTCTGGAGGGGTGGGGAGAGACCCAGTACTTC. This codes for CASSSILEGWGETQYF.

As for this clonotype: One end of the junction fails to match germline, which may point to a read error. The chain carries TRBV28 and TRBJ1-5; D remains ambiguous. Germline V CDR1 and CDR2: MDHEN, SYDVKM. The CDR3 sequence is 13 residues long. CDR3 region: CASSKWSNKPQHF. The CDR3 DNA sequence: TGTGCCAGCAGCAAGTGGAGCAATAAGCCACAGCATTTT.

Many counts were recorded for this clonotype. This rearrangement joins TRBV20-1 to TRBJ2-4; a weak D match, TRBD1 (6 bases). V lost 6 bases, J lost 0 bases, and 15 bases lay in between. Looked up from germline, CDR1 is DFQATT and CDR2 is SNEGSKA (reference sequence). The CDR3 consists of 15 residues. The CDR3 DNA follows: TGCAGTGCAGAGACGGGACACCTAGCCAAAAACATTCAGTACTTC. Translation: CSAETGHLAKNIQYF.

Many counts were recorded for this clonotype. This chain joins TRBV4-2 and TRBJ2-3, with TRBD2 matching 8 bases. Per germline, CDR1 LGHNA and CDR2 YNFKEQ. With V trimmed by 0 bases and J by 6 bases, 8 bases remained unmatched. The length of the CDR3 is 16 residues. DNA of the CDR3: TGTGCCAGCAGCCAAGATATGGGTAGCGGGGTGGATACGCAGTATTTT. The encoded protein is CASSQDMGSGVDTQYF.

At least ten counts were recorded for this clonotype. The chain links TRBV27 to TRBJ2-7; 7 bases fit TRBD1. This CDR3 contains 14 residues. Germline CDR1 is MNHEY and CDR2 is SMNVEV (reference sequence). The trim removed 3 bases at V and 6 bases at J, leaving 8 bases unmatched. This chain's CDR3 is CASSLYSGGTEQYF. In DNA, the CDR3 is TGTGCCAGCAGTTTGTACTCAGGGGGTACCGAGCAGTACTTC.

This chain connects TRBV27 to TRBJ2-7, with D possibly matching TRBD1 (6 bases). V gave up 3 bases and J gave up 3 bases, with 9 bases separating them. The CDR3 spans 13 residues. The germline V gene encodes CDR1 MNHEY and CDR2 SMNVEV (reference sequence). The CDR3, as DNA: TGTGCCAGCAGTTTCCAGGGGATCTACGAGCAGTACTTC. Translation: CASSFQGIYEQYF.

In its sample, this clonotype was seen a few times. The chain carries TRBV27 and TRBJ2-1, with 9 bases identical to TRBD1. This CDR3 is built from 15 residues. In germline, CDR1 is MNHEY, CDR2 SMNVEV (reference sequence). V shed 4 bases, J shed 9 bases, and the junction held 10 bases outside the gene matches. The CDR3 nucleotides are TGTGCCAGCAGTTCGCCGATACAGGGGGCTATTGAGCAGTTCTTC. It yields the protein CASSSPIQGAIEQFF.

This clonotype has a count of ten or more. This rearrangement joins TRBV24-1 to TRBJ2-3, with no clear D. The CDR3 runs to 16 residues. The V and J ends lost 0 bases and 3 bases respectively, with 12 bases between them. The germline V gene has CDR1 KGHDR and CDR2 SFDVKD. The CDR3 sequence is CATSDLASSITDTQYF. As DNA, the CDR3 is TGTGCCACCAGTGATTTGGCCAGCAGTATAACAGATACGCAGTATTTT.

This clonotype was seen many times. This rearrangement joins TRBV28 to TRBJ2-7; TRBD2 might be the D (5 bases). Germline loops: CDR1 MDHEN, CDR2 SYDVKM. This CDR3 has 13 amino acids. V was shortened by 3 bases and J by 5 bases, with 11 bases between the two germline ends. CDR3 sequence: CASSFQLVDEQYF. In nucleotides, the CDR3 is TGTGCCAGCAGTTTTCAACTAGTTGACGAGCAGTACTTC.

The chain carries TRBV6-2 or TRBV6-3 and TRBJ2-3; TRBD2 matches at 9 bases. The CDR3 covers 16 residues. Germline-derived CDR1 and CDR2 are MNHEY and SVGEGT. V lost 6 bases and J lost 2; bases outside the gene matches: 9. This CDR3 is CASRNTASGDTDTQYF. The DNA of the CDR3 is TGTGCCAGCAGAAATACGGCTAGCGGGGACACAGATACGCAGTATTTT.

This clonotype was detected many times. The rearrangement links TRBV29-1 to TRBJ1-1, with D possibly being TRBD1 (5 bases). The V gene's germline CDR1 is SQVTM and CDR2 ANQGSEA. Trimming took off 4 bases at V and 5 bases at J, with 14 bases between the two ends. The CDR3 contains 13 residues. The CDR3 nucleotides are TGCAGCGTTGGGCGGGGGATCAATACTGAAGCTTTCTTT. Its translation: CSVGRGINTEAFF.